These 27 T cell receptor beta chains came from one sample sequenced in a study of T-cell reconstitution after alpha-beta-depleted transplantation in children (dated by TCRdb to the mid-2010s). The receptor library was made with PCR. Instrument on record: Illumina HiSeq 2500. TCR libraries were prepared with molecular barcoding, using unique molecular identifiers to normalize TCRbeta repertoire quantification. The public sequencing data were trimmed at Q25 with fastp and processed into clonotypes with MiXCR by TCRdb, which kept only in-frame beta chains. All rows with the same CDR3 protein become a single entry with the most common DNA and genes. In this sample the table shows roughly 280,000 distinct CDR3 sequences, around a tenth of which occur a single time. The ten biggest clones cover around 24% of the sample. The treatment or condition label corresponds to: allogeneic hematopoietic cell transplantation with graft depleted of TCRalphabeta T cells and CD19 B cells.

The specimen was peripheral blood, collected 180 days after TCRalphabeta/CD19-depleted stem cell transplant. Receptors originate from a male patient between 2 and 10 years old who had a stem cell transplant for chronic granulomatous disease, so the T cells may come from the graft donor.

This clonotype was counted at least ten times. This chain uses TRBV7-2 with TRBJ2-1; perhaps TRBD2 as D (5 bases). Germline lookup yields CDR1 SGHTA and CDR2 FQGNSA. The CDR3 totals 16 residues. Trimming shortened V by 3 bases and J by 5 bases, and 17 bases separated the two germline ends. CDR3: CASSFFNAGTDNEQFF. The CDR3 nucleotides are TGTGCCAGCAGCTTTTTCAATGCGGGTACCGACAATGAGCAGTTCTTC.

This clonotype was observed many times. This chain uses TRBV4-1 with TRBJ1-2, with 9 bases identical to TRBD1. The germline V gene has CDR1 MGHRA and CDR2 YSYEKL. The ends lost 0 bases at V and 5 bases at J; junction bases unmatched: 4. The CDR3 runs to 15 residues. CDR3 loop: CASSQEQDRGYGYTF. CDR3 DNA: TGCGCCAGCAGCCAAGAACAAGACAGGGGGTATGGCTACACCTTC.

This clonotype was recorded many times. CDR3 residues: CSARDLTSEQYF. The CDR3, as DNA: TGCAGTGCTAGAGATCTCACGTCCGAGCAGTACTTC. J is TRBJ2-7 and V is TRBV20-1; D gene uncertain. Deletions cut 0 bases from V and 6 bases from J, with 9 bases between. The CDR3 is 12 amino acids. In germline, CDR1 is DFQATT, CDR2 SNEGSKA (reference sequence).

This clonotype was counted at least ten times. The rearrangement joins TRBV7-2 to TRBJ1-6, with a tentative D call TRBD1 (5 bases). The CDR3 has 14 amino acids. Germline V gives CDR1 SGHTA, CDR2 FQGNSA. Deletions cut 1 base from V and 6 bases from J, with 7 bases between. This CDR3 is CASSLGGFNSPLHF. The CDR3 DNA reads TGTGCCAGCAGCTTAGGGGGGTTTAATTCACCCCTCCACTTT.

This clonotype was counted at least ten times. This chain connects TRBV27 to TRBJ2-1; 11 bases map to TRBD2. Germline-derived CDR1 and CDR2 are MNHEY and SMNVEV (reference sequence). J lost 4 bases, V lost 4 bases, and 9 bases had no gene match. The CDR3 has 17 residues. CDR3 residues: CASSWGSSGRLYNEQFF. The CDR3 DNA sequence: TGTGCCAGCAGTTGGGGGTCTAGCGGGAGGCTTTACAATGAGCAGTTCTTC.

In this sample, this clonotype turned up a few times. The rearrangement uses TRBV13 and TRBJ2-1, with 7 bases matching TRBD1. The length of the CDR3 is 17 residues. Germline V CDR1 and CDR2: PRHDT, FYEKMQ (reference sequence). V dropped 5 bases and J dropped 1; count of bases not matched to a gene: 11. For the CDR3, the DNA is TGTGCCAGCAGCCTCCAGACAGGGCCTCGTTCCTACAATGAGCAGTTCTTC. Protein product: CASSLQTGPRSYNEQFF.

This clonotype was seen repeatedly, ten times or more. This sequence joins TRBV20-1 and TRBJ2-7, with TRBD2 identical over 7 bases. CDR3 length: 13 amino acids. In germline, CDR1 is DFQATT, CDR2 SNEGSKA (reference sequence). The V gene end was trimmed by 3 bases and the J gene end by 4 bases; junction bases not matched to a gene: 6. The CDR3 coding sequence is TGCAGTGCTAGTGACGGGAGGCGGTACGAGCAGTACTTC. Its translation is CSASDGRRYEQYF.

At least ten counts were recorded for this clonotype. This chain connects TRBV15 to TRBJ1-5; D is unclear. CDR3 length: 11 residues. CDR1 and CDR2 from the germline V gene are LNHNV and YYDKDF (reference sequence). Trimming left V 9 bases short and J 3 bases short, with 6 bases between. In DNA form, the CDR3 reads TGTGCCACAGGGTTCAATCAGCCCCAGCATTTT. It translates to CATGFNQPQHF.

This clonotype was recorded at least ten times. This rearrangement joins TRBV15 to TRBJ2-2; tentatively, D is TRBD2 (6 bases). The CDR3 consists of 15 residues. Trimming took off 0 bases at V and 5 bases at J, with 10 bases between the two ends. The germline V gene encodes CDR1 LNHNV and CDR2 YYDKDF (reference sequence). CDR3 region: CATSRDRGGTGELFF. The CDR3 bases are TGTGCCACCAGCAGAGATCGAGGAGGGACCGGGGAGCTGTTTTTT.

This clonotype showed up many times. The chain joins TRBV10-3 to TRBJ1-5; D unclear. The germline gives CDR1 ENHRY, CDR2 SYGVKD. The CDR3 is 14 amino acids. Trimming pared 4 bases from V and 5 bases from J, leaving 12 bases between. CDR3 in amino acids: CAISGADQYQPQHF. The CDR3 bases are TGTGCCATCAGTGGGGCGGATCAATATCAGCCCCAGCATTTT.

This clonotype showed up just a few times. The chain combines TRBV27 with TRBJ2-6; D is undetermined. V was trimmed by 5 bases and J by 2 bases, leaving 10 bases between them. The germline gives CDR1 MNHEY, CDR2 SMNVEV (reference sequence). The CDR3 totals 15 residues. The CDR3 here is CASSEGNTGANVLTF. DNA of the CDR3: TGTGCCAGCAGTGAAGGTAATACTGGGGCCAACGTCCTGACTTTC.

This clonotype occurred many times. J is TRBJ1-5 and V is TRBV18, with TRBD1 as a possible D gene (6 bases). Looked up from germline, CDR1 is KGHSH and CDR2 is LQKENI. This CDR3 is 16 amino acids long. V was trimmed by 2 bases and J by 0 bases, leaving 11 bases between them. CDR3 sequence: CASSPTRTDSNQPQHF. In DNA, the CDR3 is TGTGCCAGCTCACCAACCCGGACAGATAGCAATCAGCCCCAGCATTTT.

J is TRBJ2-3 and V is TRBV12-3 or TRBV12-4; the D is unclear. Trimming shortened V by 8 bases and J by 0 bases, and 18 bases separated the two germline ends. The CDR3 has 16 residues. The CDR3 region is CASARTLLTSTDTQYF. CDR3 DNA sequence: TGTGCCAGCGCACGTACCCTTTTGACTAGCACAGATACGCAGTATTTT.

In its sample, this clonotype was seen many times. The gene calls are TRBV29-1 and TRBJ1-2, with no clear D. V lost 4 bases, J lost 8 bases, and 17 bases lay in between. Germline V gene data show CDR1 as SQVTM and CDR2 as ANQGSEA. The CDR3 runs 13 residues. The CDR3 here is CSVGWESGRGYTF. The CDR3 DNA reads as TGCAGCGTTGGGTGGGAGTCCGGGCGCGGCTACACCTTC.

This clonotype was found a few times. The rearrangement links TRBV18 to TRBJ2-5; 8 nucleotides agree with TRBD2. The germline V gene has CDR1 KGHSH and CDR2 LQKENI. This CDR3 is built from 16 residues. V lost 0 bases and J lost 5; bases outside the gene matches: 8. For the CDR3, the DNA is TGTGCCAGCTCACCACCGAATAGCGGGACGGGGGAGACCCAGTACTTC. Protein: CASSPPNSGTGETQYF.

The rearrangement uses TRBV29-1 and TRBJ2-3, with 8 bases matching TRBD2. V was clipped by 3 bases and J by 5 bases; unmatched bases: 13. Per the germline V gene, CDR1 is SQVTM and CDR2 is ANQGSEA. The CDR3 contains 16 residues. CDR3 sequence reads: CSVEGLEAVLRDTQYF. CDR3 DNA sequence: TGCAGCGTTGAGGGACTAGAGGCGGTCTTACGAGATACGCAGTATTTT.

Ten or more counts support this clonotype. The CDR3 DNA sequence: TGCAGCGTGGGGGGAGCTAAGGGACGGAACTCTGGGGCCAACGTCCTGACTTTC. Amino acids: CSVGGAKGRNSGANVLTF. The chain has TRBV29-1 and TRBJ2-6; a weak D match, TRBD2 (6 bases). The germline V and J ends were trimmed by 6 bases and 0 bases, with 21 bases remaining between them. Germline assignment: CDR1 SQVTM and CDR2 ANQGSEA. The CDR3 is made up of 18 amino acids.

Concerning this clonotype: A much larger clonotype is one base distant, so this may be a read error. The CDR3 region has the DNA TGTGCCAGCAGTTTTGAAGATATGAACACTGAAGCTTCCTTT. It codes for CASSFEDMNTEASF. The chain has TRBV12-3 or TRBV12-4 and TRBJ1-1; the D is unclear. This CDR3 has 14 residues.

There are many counts of this clonotype. The rearrangement links TRBV3-1 to TRBJ2-5; maybe TRBD1 (5 bases). V lost 2 bases and J lost 2, with 12 bases in between. The CDR3 is 15 amino acids. Germline lookup yields CDR1 LGHDT and CDR2 YNNKEL (reference sequence). The CDR3 loop reads CASSQSRTSQETQYF. The CDR3 region has the DNA TGTGCCAGCAGCCAAAGTAGGACATCGCAAGAGACCCAGTACTTC.

This clonotype was seen at least ten times. The V and J genes are TRBV5-5 and TRBJ2-7; a possible D gene is TRBD2 (6 bases). The V gene lost 5 bases and the J gene lost 0 bases, with 9 bases spanning the gap. Per the germline V gene, CDR1 is SGHKS and CDR2 is YYEKEE (reference sequence). CDR3 length: 13 amino acids. CDR3 sequence (DNA): TGTGCCAGCAGGCTCGGGAGCTCCTACGAGCAGTACTTC. It encodes CASRLGSSYEQYF.

This clonotype was counted at least ten times. This rearrangement joins TRBV4-2 to TRBJ2-7; no firm D call. The CDR3 sequence is 13 residues long. V lost 4 bases and J 0 bases, leaving 7 bases between the germline ends. Germline V gene lookup returns CDR1 LGHNA and CDR2 YNFKEQ. CDR3 loop: CASSPANSYEQYF. In DNA, the CDR3 is TGTGCCAGCAGCCCTGCGAACTCCTACGAGCAGTACTTC.

In the case of this clonotype: Possible read error: a much larger clone is one base away. The chain joins TRBV20-1 to TRBJ2-2; 10 nucleotides match TRBD2. The CDR3 has 18 residues. Germline V CDR1 and CDR2: DFQATT, SNEGSKA (reference sequence). The CDR3 DNA reads TGCAGTGCTAGATTTTCTAGCGGGAGCGATCTATACACCTGGGAGCTGTTTTTT. This gives the protein CSARFSSGSDLYTWELFF.

This clonotype was found a few times. The chain joins TRBV6-6 to TRBJ2-7; D unclear. The CDR3 runs 13 residues. The ends were cut back, 2 bases at V and 5 bases at J, with 10 bases in the middle. Germline CDR1 reads MNHNY; CDR2 reads SVGAGI (reference sequence). The CDR3, as DNA: TGTGCCAGCAGTTACGGTAACAAGAACGAGCAGTACTTC. This gives the protein CASSYGNKNEQYF.

This clonotype was recorded many times. This chain connects TRBV28 to TRBJ2-3; D unresolved. Germline lookup yields CDR1 MDHEN and CDR2 SYDVKM. V lost 6 bases and J 3 bases, leaving 13 bases between the germline ends. The CDR3 loop spans 14 amino acids. The CDR3 loop is CASSGLWLTDTQYF. The CDR3 DNA reads as TGTGCCAGCAGCGGGTTGTGGTTGACAGATACGCAGTATTTT.

This clonotype was detected ten times or more. The V call is TRBV5-1, the J call TRBJ1-5, with TRBD1 matching 10 bases. CDR1 and CDR2 (germline): SGHRS, YFSETQ. CDR3 size: 15 residues. V lost 5 bases, J lost 4 bases, and 6 bases stayed unmatched. The CDR3 coding sequence is TGCGCCAGCAGACCTGGGACAGGGGCTAATCAGCCCCAGCATTTT. Its translation: CASRPGTGANQPQHF.

This clonotype was counted ten times or more. The CDR3 loop reads CASSSGTSGSYEQYF. For the CDR3, the DNA is TGTGCCAGCAGTTCCGGGACTAGCGGTTCCTACGAGCAGTACTTC. V gene TRBV28 combines with J gene TRBJ2-7, with 11 bases matching TRBD2. This CDR3 has 15 amino acids. Germline loops: CDR1 MDHEN, CDR2 SYDVKM. The V segment lost 4 bases and the J segment 1 base; nucleotides outside the gene matches: 3.

This clonotype was counted at least ten times. V is TRBV28 and J is TRBJ2-7; D remains ambiguous. The CDR3 is 13 amino acids. Germline lookup yields CDR1 MDHEN and CDR2 SYDVKM. V was shortened by 6 bases and J by 6 bases, with 15 bases between the two germline ends. CDR3 loop: CASRPGRPGEQYF. CDR3 DNA: TGTGCCAGCAGACCGGGCCGTCCCGGCGAGCAGTACTTC.